The clone carrying this T cell receptor (beta chain) turned up a few times. What it binds is unknown. These data are taken from a study of blood T cells in healthy people across ages. Broader study findings: Versus aged donors, long-lived donors had higher diversity and more naive CD4+ cells.

A sample-barcoded 5' primer and a J-beta primer mix were used in a second PCR of about 7 to 12 cycles. MiXCR was run by TCRdb on the 5' RACE reads, yielding one entry per CDR3 protein. The sample lists about 780,000 distinct CDR3 sequences, under 80% occurring once. V lost 1 base, J lost 3 bases, and 6 bases stayed unmatched. The germline V gene has CDR1 SQVTM and CDR2 ANQGSEA. The CDR3 loop spans 16 amino acids. The source material was blood. The TCR was taken from a man aged 30 to 39 in good health. The genes are TRBV29-1 and TRBJ1-2, with TRBD1 matching 12 bases. The CDR3 DNA is TGCAGCGTTGAAGCCTGGGACAGGGGGCGCCACTATGGCTACACCTTC. Protein product: CSVEAWDRGRHYGYTF.